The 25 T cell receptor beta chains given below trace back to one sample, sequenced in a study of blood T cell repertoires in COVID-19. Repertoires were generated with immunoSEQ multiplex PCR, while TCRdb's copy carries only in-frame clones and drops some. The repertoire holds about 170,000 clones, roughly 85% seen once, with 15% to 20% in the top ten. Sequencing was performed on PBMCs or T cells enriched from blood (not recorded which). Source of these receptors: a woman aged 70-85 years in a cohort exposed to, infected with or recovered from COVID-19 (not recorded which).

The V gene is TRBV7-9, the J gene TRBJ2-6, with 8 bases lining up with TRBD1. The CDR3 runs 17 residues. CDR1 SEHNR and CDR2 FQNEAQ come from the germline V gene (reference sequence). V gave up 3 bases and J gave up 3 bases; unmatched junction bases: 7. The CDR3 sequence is CASSFGTGYFGANVLTF. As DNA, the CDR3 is TGTGCCAGCAGCTTTGGGACAGGTTACTTTGGGGCCAACGTCCTGACTTTC.

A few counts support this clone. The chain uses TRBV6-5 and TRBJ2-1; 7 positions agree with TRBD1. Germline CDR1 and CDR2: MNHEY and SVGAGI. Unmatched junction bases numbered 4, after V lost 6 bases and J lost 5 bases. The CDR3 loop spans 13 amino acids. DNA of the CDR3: TGTGCCAGCAGACCCGGGACAGACAATGAGCAGTTCTTC. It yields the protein CASRPGTDNEQFF.

CDR3 in DNA: TGTGCCAGCACGGAGGGATACAATGAGCAGTTCTTC. It translates to CASTEGYNEQFF. The rearrangement joins TRBV28 to TRBJ2-1; D may be TRBD2 (6 bases). The CDR3 has 12 amino acids. Trimming removed 7 bases from V and 4 bases from J, with 8 bases in between. Germline lookup yields CDR1 MDHEN and CDR2 SYDVKM.

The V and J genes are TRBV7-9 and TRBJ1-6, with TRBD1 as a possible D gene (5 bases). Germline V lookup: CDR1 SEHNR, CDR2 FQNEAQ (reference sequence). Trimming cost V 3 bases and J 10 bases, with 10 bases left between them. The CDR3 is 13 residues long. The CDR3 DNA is TGTGCCAGCAGCTTCGCCCAGGGATCACCCCTCCACTTT. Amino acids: CASSFAQGSPLHF.

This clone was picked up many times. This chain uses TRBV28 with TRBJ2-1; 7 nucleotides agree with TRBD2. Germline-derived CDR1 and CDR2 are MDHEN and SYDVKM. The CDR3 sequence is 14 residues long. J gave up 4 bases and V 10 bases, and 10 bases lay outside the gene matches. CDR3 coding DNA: TGTGCCACAAAAAGATCGGGGGGATACAATGAGCAGTTCTTC. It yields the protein CATKRSGGYNEQFF.

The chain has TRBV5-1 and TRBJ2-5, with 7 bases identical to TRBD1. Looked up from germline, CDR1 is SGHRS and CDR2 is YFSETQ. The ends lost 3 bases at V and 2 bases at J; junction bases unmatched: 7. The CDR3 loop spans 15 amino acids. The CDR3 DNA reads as TGCGCCAGCAGCTACCAACAGACAGGGCAAGAGACCCAGTACTTC. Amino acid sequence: CASSYQQTGQETQYF.

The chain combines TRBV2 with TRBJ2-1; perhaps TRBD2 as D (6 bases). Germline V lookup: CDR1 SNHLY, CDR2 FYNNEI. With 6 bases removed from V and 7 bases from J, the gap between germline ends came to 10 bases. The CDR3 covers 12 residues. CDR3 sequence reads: CASSGLLNEQFF. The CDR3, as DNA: TGTGCCAGCAGCGGACTACTGAATGAGCAGTTCTTC.

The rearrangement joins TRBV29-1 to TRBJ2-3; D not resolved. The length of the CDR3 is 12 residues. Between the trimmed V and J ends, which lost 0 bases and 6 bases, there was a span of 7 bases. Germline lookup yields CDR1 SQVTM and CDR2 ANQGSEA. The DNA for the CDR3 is TGCAGCGTTGAAGAATTGAGGGATACGCAGTATTTT. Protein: CSVEELRDTQYF.

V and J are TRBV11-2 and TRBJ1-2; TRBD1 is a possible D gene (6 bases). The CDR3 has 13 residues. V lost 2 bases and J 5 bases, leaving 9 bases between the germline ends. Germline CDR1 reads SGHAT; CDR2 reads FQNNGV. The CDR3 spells CASSLSGAYGYTF. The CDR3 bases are TGTGCCAGCAGCTTATCAGGGGCATATGGCTACACCTTC.

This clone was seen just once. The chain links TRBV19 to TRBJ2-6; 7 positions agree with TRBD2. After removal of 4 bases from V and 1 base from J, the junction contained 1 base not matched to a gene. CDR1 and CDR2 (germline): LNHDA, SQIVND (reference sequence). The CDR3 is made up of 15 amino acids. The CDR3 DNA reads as TGTGCCAGTAGTAGGGGGGGTTCTGGGGCCAACGTCCTGACTTTC. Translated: CASSRGGSGANVLTF.

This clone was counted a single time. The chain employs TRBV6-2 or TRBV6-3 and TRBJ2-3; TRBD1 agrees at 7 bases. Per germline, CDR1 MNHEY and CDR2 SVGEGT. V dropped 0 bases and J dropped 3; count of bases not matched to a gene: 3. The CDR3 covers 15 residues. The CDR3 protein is CASSYSHRGTDTQYF. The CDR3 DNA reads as TGTGCCAGCAGTTACTCGCACAGGGGTACAGATACGCAGTATTTT.

In nucleotides, the CDR3 is TGTGCCAGCACAGGGGCGGGCGGAGGTGAGACCCAGTACTTC. Translating it yields CASTGAGGGETQYF. The rearrangement uses TRBV28 and TRBJ2-5, with D possibly TRBD1 on 6 matching bases. With 7 bases removed from V and 5 bases from J, the gap between germline ends came to 17 bases. The CDR3 has 14 amino acids. Per germline, CDR1 MDHEN and CDR2 SYDVKM.

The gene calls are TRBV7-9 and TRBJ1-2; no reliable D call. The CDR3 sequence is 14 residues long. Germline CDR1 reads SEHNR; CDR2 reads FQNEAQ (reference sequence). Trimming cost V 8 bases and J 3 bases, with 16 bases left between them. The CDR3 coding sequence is TGTGCCAGCGAAAGGAGAGAGGCAGACTATGGCTACACCTTC. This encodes CASERREADYGYTF.

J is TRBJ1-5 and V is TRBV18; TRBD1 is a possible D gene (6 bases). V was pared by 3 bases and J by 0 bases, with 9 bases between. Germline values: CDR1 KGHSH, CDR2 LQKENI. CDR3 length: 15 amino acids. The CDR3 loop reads CASSPRTASNQPQHF. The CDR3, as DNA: TGTGCCAGCTCACCTAGGACAGCTAGCAATCAGCCCCAGCATTTT. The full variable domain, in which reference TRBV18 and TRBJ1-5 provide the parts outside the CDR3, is NAGVMQNPRHLVRRRGQEARLRCSPMKGHSHVYWYRQLPEEGLKFMVYLQKENIIDESGMPKERFSAEFPKEGPSILRIQQVVRGDSAAYFCASSPRTASNQPQHFGDGTRLSIL.

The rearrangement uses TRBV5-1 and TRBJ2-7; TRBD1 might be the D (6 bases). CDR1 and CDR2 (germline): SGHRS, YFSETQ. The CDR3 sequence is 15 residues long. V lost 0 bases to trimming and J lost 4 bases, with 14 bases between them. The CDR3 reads CASSLVTGNIYEQYF. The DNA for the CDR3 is TGCGCCAGCAGCTTGGTTACAGGGAACATTTACGAGCAGTACTTC.

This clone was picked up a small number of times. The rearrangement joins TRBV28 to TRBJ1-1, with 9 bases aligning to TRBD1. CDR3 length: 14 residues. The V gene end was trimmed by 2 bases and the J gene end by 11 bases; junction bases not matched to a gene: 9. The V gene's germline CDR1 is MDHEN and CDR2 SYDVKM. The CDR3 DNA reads TGTGCCAGCAGTTTAATGGGACAGGGTGATCTGGCTTTCTTT. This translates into CASSLMGQGDLAFF.

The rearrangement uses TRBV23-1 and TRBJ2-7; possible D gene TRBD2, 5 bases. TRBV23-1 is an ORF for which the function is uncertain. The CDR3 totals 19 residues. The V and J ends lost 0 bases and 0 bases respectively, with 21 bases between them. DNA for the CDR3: TGCGCCAGCAGTCAATCTTTGGGCGTTTGGGAGATTGACTCCTACGAGCAGTACTTC. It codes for CASSQSLGVWEIDSYEQYF.

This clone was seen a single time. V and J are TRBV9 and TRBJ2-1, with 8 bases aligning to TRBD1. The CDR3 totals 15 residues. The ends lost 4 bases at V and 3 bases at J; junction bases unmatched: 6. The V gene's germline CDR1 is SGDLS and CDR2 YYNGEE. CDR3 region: CASSMQGALYNEQFF. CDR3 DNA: TGTGCCAGCAGCATGCAGGGGGCTCTCTACAATGAGCAGTTCTTC.

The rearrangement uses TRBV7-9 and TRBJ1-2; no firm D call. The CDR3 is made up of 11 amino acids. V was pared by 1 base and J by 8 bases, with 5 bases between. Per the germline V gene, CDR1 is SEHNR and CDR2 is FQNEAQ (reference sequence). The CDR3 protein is CASSLVSGYTF. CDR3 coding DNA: TGTGCCAGCAGCTTAGTGAGCGGCTACACCTTC.

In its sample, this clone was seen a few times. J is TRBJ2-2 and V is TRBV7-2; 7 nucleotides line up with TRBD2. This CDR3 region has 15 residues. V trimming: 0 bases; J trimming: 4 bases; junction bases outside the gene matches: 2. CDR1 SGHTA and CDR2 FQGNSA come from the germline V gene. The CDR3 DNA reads TGTGCCAGCAGCTTAGCGGGAGGGGCCACCGGGGAGCTGTTTTTT. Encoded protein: CASSLAGGATGELFF. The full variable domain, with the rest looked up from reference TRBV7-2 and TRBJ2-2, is GAGVSQSPSNKVTEKGKDVELRCDPISGHTALYWYRQSLGQGLEFLIYFQGNSAPDKSGLPSDRFSAERTGGSVSTLTIQRTQQEDSAVYLCASSLAGGATGELFFGEGSRLTVL.

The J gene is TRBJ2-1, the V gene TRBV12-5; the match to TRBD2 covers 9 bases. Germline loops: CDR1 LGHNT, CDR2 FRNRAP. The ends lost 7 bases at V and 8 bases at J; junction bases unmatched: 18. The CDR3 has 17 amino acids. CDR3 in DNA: TGTGCTAGTGCCGCTCCCGTGGGCGGGAGGGTATCTTATGAGCAGTTCTTC. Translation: CASAAPVGGRVSYEQFF.

This CDR3 is CASSSQGVTEAFF. CDR3 coding DNA: TGTGCCAGCAGCTCACAGGGGGTTACTGAAGCTTTCTTT. The chain is built from TRBV11-2 and TRBJ1-1; 8 nucleotides align to TRBD1. CDR1 SGHAT and CDR2 FQNNGV come from the germline V gene. The V and J ends lost 4 bases and 5 bases, in that order; junction bases with no gene match: 3. The CDR3 is 13 residues long.

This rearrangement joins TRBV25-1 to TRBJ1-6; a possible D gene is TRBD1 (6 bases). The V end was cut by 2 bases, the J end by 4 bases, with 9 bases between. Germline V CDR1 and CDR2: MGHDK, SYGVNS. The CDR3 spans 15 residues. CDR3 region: CASSEGDKYNSPLHF. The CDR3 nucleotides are TGTGCCAGCAGTGAAGGGGACAAATATAATTCACCCCTCCACTTT. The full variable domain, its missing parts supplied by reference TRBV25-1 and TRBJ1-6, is EADIYQTPRYLVIGTGKKITLECSQTMGHDKMYWYQQDPGMELHLIHYSYGVNSTEKGDLSSESTVSRIRTEHFPLTLESARPSHTSQYLCASSEGDKYNSPLHFGNGTRLTVT.

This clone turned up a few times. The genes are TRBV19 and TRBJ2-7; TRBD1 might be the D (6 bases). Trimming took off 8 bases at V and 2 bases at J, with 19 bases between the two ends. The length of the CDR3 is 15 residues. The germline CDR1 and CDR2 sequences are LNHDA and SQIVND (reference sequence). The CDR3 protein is CASSLGGISPYEQYF. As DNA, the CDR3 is TGTGCCAGTTCTCTAGGGGGAATTTCTCCCTACGAGCAGTACTTC.

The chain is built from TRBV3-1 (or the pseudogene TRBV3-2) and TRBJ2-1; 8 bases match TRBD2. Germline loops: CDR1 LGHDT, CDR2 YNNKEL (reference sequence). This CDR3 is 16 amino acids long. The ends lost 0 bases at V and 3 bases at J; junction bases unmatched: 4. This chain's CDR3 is CASSQEAGGNYNEQFF. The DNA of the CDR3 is TGTGCCAGCAGCCAAGAGGCGGGAGGAAACTACAATGAGCAGTTCTTC.